Presented here are 28 T cell receptor beta chains from one specimen sequenced in a study of blood T cell repertoires in COVID-19. Sequencing was performed with immunoSEQ multiplex PCR; in TCRdb, only in-frame clones are kept and a portion is missing. The sample includes 90,000 to 120,000 clones, 80% to 85% of them seen just once. Material: peripheral blood. These receptors all come from a human donor in a cohort sampled during active COVID-19.

The chain uses TRBV29-1 and TRBJ2-1; TRBD2 agrees at 7 bases. Germline V lookup: CDR1 SQVTM, CDR2 ANQGSEA. The V gene end was trimmed by 6 bases and the J gene end by 4 bases; junction bases not matched to a gene: 12. CDR3 length: 15 residues. CDR3 sequence reads: CSVGLAGGVYNEQFF. CDR3 in DNA: TGCAGCGTGGGATTAGCGGGCGGGGTTTACAATGAGCAGTTCTTC.

The genes are TRBV15 and TRBJ2-2; the match to TRBD1 covers 10 bases. J gave up 8 bases and V 1 base, and 4 bases lay outside the gene matches. Germline-derived CDR1 and CDR2 are LNHNV and YYDKDF (reference sequence). This CDR3 has 15 residues. The CDR3 region is CATSRGQGARGELFF. CDR3 bases: TGTGCCACCAGCAGAGGACAGGGGGCGCGTGGGGAGCTGTTTTTT.

The chain employs TRBV6-5 and TRBJ1-5; TRBD1 aligns across 7 bases. CDR1 and CDR2 (germline): MNHEY, SVGAGI. J was trimmed by 9 bases and V by 6 bases; bases with no gene match: 11. The CDR3 sequence is 14 residues long. The CDR3 loop is CASSPYRGAAPQHF. CDR3 in DNA: TGTGCCAGCAGCCCGTACAGGGGAGCGGCGCCCCAGCATTTT.

This chain links TRBV7-2 with TRBJ1-3; a weak D match, TRBD1 (5 bases). Trimming stripped 3 bases from V and 2 bases from J, with 8 bases between. This CDR3 has 14 residues. The germline V gene has CDR1 SGHTA and CDR2 FQGNSA. The CDR3: CASSLGGPGNTIYF. CDR3 bases: TGTGCCAGCAGCTTGGGGGGACCTGGAAACACCATATATTTT.

The V and J genes are TRBV4-3 and TRBJ2-3, with D maybe TRBD2 (6 bases). Trimming took off 0 bases at V and 6 bases at J, with 13 bases between the two ends. CDR3 length: 15 amino acids. CDR1 is LGHNA, CDR2 YSLEER, per germline. CDR3 sequence: CASSQDPLASDTQYF. The CDR3 bases are TGCGCCAGCAGCCAAGATCCGCTAGCGAGCGATACGCAGTATTTT.

In this sample, this clone turned up a few times. The chain joins TRBV11-3 to TRBJ1-1; D may be TRBD1 (6 bases). V shed 2 bases and J shed 4 bases, with 8 bases lying between them. This CDR3 region has 13 residues. Germline CDR1 and CDR2: SGHNT and YENEEA. This chain's CDR3 is CASSLPGVTEAFF. The CDR3 DNA reads TGTGCCAGCAGCTTACCAGGGGTCACTGAAGCTTTCTTT.

This clone was counted between two and nine times. The J gene is TRBJ1-2, the V gene TRBV25-1; D is uncertain. V was cut by 5 bases and J by 8 bases, with 12 bases left in between. This CDR3 has 12 residues. The germline gives CDR1 MGHDK, CDR2 SYGVNS. CDR3 region: CASSHQASGYTF. The CDR3 nucleotides read TGTGCCAGCAGTCATCAGGCTAGCGGCTACACCTTC.

This chain joins TRBV7-2 and TRBJ1-2; TRBD1 agrees at 8 bases. The CDR3 runs 14 residues. J was trimmed by 8 bases and V by 4 bases; bases with no gene match: 9. Germline CDR1 is SGHTA and CDR2 is FQGNSA. The CDR3: CASSSYDRGDGYTF. In DNA form, the CDR3 reads TGTGCCAGCAGCTCTTACGACAGGGGCGACGGCTACACCTTC. The full variable domain, with the rest looked up from reference TRBV7-2 and TRBJ1-2, is GAGVSQSPSNKVTEKGKDVELRCDPISGHTALYWYRQSLGQGLEFLIYFQGNSAPDKSGLPSDRFSAERTGGSVSTLTIQRTQQEDSAVYLCASSSYDRGDGYTFGSGTRLTVV.

On this clone itself: A read error may produce the germline difference seen at one junction end. The V and J genes are TRBV7-8 and TRBJ2-7; 11 bases align to TRBD2. Germline CDR1 SGHVS, CDR2 FQNEAQ. This CDR3 contains 16 residues. Here the CDR3 reads CASSYLSGRASNEQYF. CDR3 in DNA: TGTGCCAGCAGCTATCTTAGCGGGAGGGCCTCCAACGAGCAGTACTTC.

The chain combines TRBV7-3 with TRBJ2-1; 7 bases line up with TRBD1. Looked up from germline, CDR1 is SGHTA and CDR2 is FQGTGA. The V and J ends lost 5 bases and 12 bases, in that order; junction bases with no gene match: 7. The CDR3 length is 12 residues. The CDR3 loop reads CASSPTGVLQFF. The CDR3 DNA reads TGTGCCAGCAGCCCAACAGGGGTTTTGCAGTTCTTC.

The rearrangement links TRBV7-6 to TRBJ2-7; 9 nucleotides match TRBD2. Trimming cost V 0 bases and J 6 bases; bases outside gene matches: 3. The CDR3 length is 14 residues. Germline V CDR1 and CDR2: SGHVS, FNYEAQ. CDR3 coding DNA: TGTGCCAGCAGCTTAGCCCTAGCGGGAACCGAGCAGTACTTC. It specifies CASSLALAGTEQYF.

The chain joins TRBV5-6 to TRBJ1-1; D is undetermined. Trimming stripped 3 bases from V and 0 bases from J, with 12 bases between. CDR1 SGHDT and CDR2 YYEEEE come from the germline V gene. The CDR3 is 15 residues long. CDR3 DNA sequence: TGTGCCAGCAGCTGGAGGGATTCTGTGAACACTGAAGCTTTCTTT. It encodes CASSWRDSVNTEAFF.

The V call is TRBV6-5, the J call TRBJ1-2, with 9 positions matching TRBD1. The CDR3 is made up of 13 amino acids. The V segment lost 6 bases and the J segment 7 bases; nucleotides outside the gene matches: 6. Germline assignment: CDR1 MNHEY and CDR2 SVGAGI. This CDR3 is CASRSGQGGGYTF. As DNA, the CDR3 is TGTGCCAGCAGATCGGGACAGGGTGGTGGCTACACCTTC.

DNA of the CDR3: TGTGCCAGCAGCCAAGCACTGACGAACACCGGGGAGCTGTTTTTT. Translating it yields CASSQALTNTGELFF. V is TRBV3-1 (or the pseudogene TRBV3-2) and J is TRBJ2-2; D gene unclear. The CDR3 runs to 15 residues. In germline, CDR1 is LGHDT, CDR2 YNNKEL (reference sequence). Between the trimmed V and J ends, which lost 1 base and 0 bases, there was a span of 6 bases.

The gene calls are TRBV7-9 and TRBJ1-1; D unresolved. The CDR3 runs to 12 residues. The V gene's germline CDR1 is SEHNR and CDR2 FQNEAQ (reference sequence). V lost 7 bases and J lost 11, with 17 bases in between. The CDR3 bases are TGTGCCAGCAACCAGGACGGGGAGAAGGCTTTCTTT. This translates into CASNQDGEKAFF.

CDR3 protein: CASSERGEQYF. DNA for the CDR3: TGTGCCAGCAGCGAAAGAGGCGAGCAGTACTTC. This rearrangement joins TRBV7-9 to TRBJ2-7; unclear D gene. Trimming took 5 bases from V and 6 from J, leaving 8 bases between them. This CDR3 region has 11 residues. Germline CDR1 reads SEHNR; CDR2 reads FQNEAQ (reference sequence).

A single count supports this clone. The chain joins TRBV7-2 to TRBJ2-3; D is unresolved. V shed 8 bases and J shed 5 bases, with 17 bases lying between them. This CDR3 is 14 amino acids long. CDR1 is SGHTA, CDR2 FQGNSA, per germline. The CDR3 sequence: CASLWSRSGDTQYF. The CDR3 DNA sequence: TGTGCCAGCTTATGGTCGCGGTCCGGAGATACGCAGTATTTT. The full variable domain, with the rest looked up from reference TRBV7-2 and TRBJ2-3, is GAGVSQSPSNKVTEKGKDVELRCDPISGHTALYWYRQSLGQGLEFLIYFQGNSAPDKSGLPSDRFSAERTGGSVSTLTIQRTQQEDSAVYLCASLWSRSGDTQYFGPGTRLTVL.

V gene TRBV7-3 combines with J gene TRBJ2-3, with TRBD2 matching 11 bases. V dropped 2 bases and J dropped 6; count of bases not matched to a gene: 4. Germline V gene data show CDR1 as SGHTA and CDR2 as FQGTGA. CDR3 length equals 15 residues. CDR3 nucleotides: TGTGCCAGCAGCTTATATAGCGGGAGGGCCGATACGCAGTATTTT. Protein product: CASSLYSGRADTQYF.

A single count supports this clone. This chain connects TRBV29-1 to TRBJ2-1, with D maybe TRBD2 (6 bases). CDR3 length: 15 amino acids. The germline V gene has CDR1 SQVTM and CDR2 ANQGSEA. V was pared by 2 bases and J by 4 bases, with 15 bases between. The CDR3 sequence: CSVERGLALYNEQFF. The CDR3 nucleotides are TGCAGCGTTGAAAGGGGCCTAGCGCTTTACAATGAGCAGTTCTTC.

This chain links TRBV7-9 with TRBJ2-1; D is unclear. Germline-derived CDR1 and CDR2 are SEHNR and FQNEAQ (reference sequence). V lost 2 bases and J lost 9, with 14 bases in between. This CDR3 is built from 14 residues. CDR3 nucleotides: TGTGCCAGCAGCTTAAGCGATCAAGGCGGTGAGCAGTTCTTC. Residues: CASSLSDQGGEQFF.

This clone was seen once. The V gene is TRBV7-2, the J gene TRBJ2-3, with D perhaps matching TRBD2 (6 bases). The CDR3 sequence is 15 residues long. Trimming left V 1 base short and J 2 bases short, with 10 bases between. Per the germline V gene, CDR1 is SGHTA and CDR2 is FQGNSA. CDR3 coding DNA: TGTGCCAGCAGCTTAGTTGCGGGACTCACAGATACGCAGTATTTT. It is translated as CASSLVAGLTDTQYF.

This chain joins TRBV12-5 and TRBJ2-5, with D possibly TRBD1 on 6 matching bases. V lost 5 bases, J lost 1 base, and 20 bases lay in between. The CDR3 contains 17 residues. The germline CDR1 and CDR2 sequences are LGHNT and FRNRAP. The CDR3 region is CASGQFYSQGIQETQYF. CDR3 nucleotide sequence: TGTGCTAGTGGTCAATTCTACTCGCAGGGGATCCAAGAGACCCAGTACTTC.

The chain employs TRBV24-1 and TRBJ2-5, with TRBD1 identical over 7 bases. Germline loops: CDR1 KGHDR, CDR2 SFDVKD. The CDR3 covers 15 residues. V was pared by 4 bases and J by 4 bases, with 8 bases of the junction left unmatched. CDR3 nucleotides: TGTGCCACCAGTGACTATGGGACAGCAGGAGAGACCCAGTACTTC. This encodes CATSDYGTAGETQYF.

This clone was found a few times. The gene calls are TRBV29-1 and TRBJ2-7; 9 positions match TRBD1. This CDR3 comprises 13 residues. From germline, CDR1 is SQVTM and CDR2 ANQGSEA. V was clipped by 7 bases and J by 1 base; unmatched bases: 5. The CDR3 DNA reads TGCAGCGGACAGGGGGGGTCTTCCTACGAGCAGTACTTC. Its translation: CSGQGGSSYEQYF.

The V gene is TRBV3-1 (or the pseudogene TRBV3-2), the J gene TRBJ2-1; 11 nucleotides align to TRBD2. From germline, CDR1 is LGHDT and CDR2 YNNKEL (reference sequence). The CDR3 loop spans 13 amino acids. V shed 5 bases and J 9 bases; nucleotides not matched to a gene: 3. CDR3 residues: CASSDLAGGEQFF. CDR3 coding DNA: TGTGCCAGCAGCGATCTAGCGGGAGGTGAGCAGTTCTTC.

The chain carries TRBV27 and TRBJ2-7; 7 bases line up with TRBD2. There are 14 residues in the CDR3. J was trimmed by 0 bases and V by 7 bases; bases with no gene match: 6. Germline V CDR1 and CDR2: MNHEY, SMNVEV (reference sequence). The CDR3 nucleotides read TGTGCCAGCAAAGCGGGACGCCTCTCCTACGAGCAGTACTTC. It translates to CASKAGRLSYEQYF.

The genes are TRBV2 and TRBJ1-4; no clear D. V gave up 4 bases and J gave up 6 bases, with 9 bases separating them. Germline CDR1 SNHLY, CDR2 FYNNEI. The CDR3 covers 13 residues. This CDR3 reads CASSGMADEKLFF. CDR3 nucleotides: TGTGCCAGCAGTGGTATGGCAGATGAAAAACTGTTTTTT. The variable domain in full, completed from reference TRBV2 and TRBJ1-4, reads EPEVTQTPSHQVTQMGQEVILRCVPISNHLYFYWYRQILGQKVEFLVSFYNNEISEKSEIFDDQFSVERPDGSNFTLKIRSTKLEDSAMYFCASSGMADEKLFFGSGTQLSVL.

The chain links TRBV10-3 to TRBJ1-2; unclear D gene. Trimming left V 0 bases short and J 0 bases short, with 2 bases between. Germline V gene lookup returns CDR1 ENHRY and CDR2 SYGVKD. The CDR3 is 13 amino acids. The CDR3 loop is CAISESSNYGYTF. Here the CDR3 DNA reads TGTGCCATCAGTGAGTCCTCTAACTATGGCTACACCTTC.